The T cell receptor (beta chain) under discussion was sequenced for a study of blood T cell repertoires in COVID-19. Generated by immunoSEQ multiplex PCR, the TCRdb table keeps only in-frame clones and is missing some. The repertoire holds about 220,000 clones, 75% to 85% seen once, with around 13% in the top ten. The CDR3 has 16 residues. The ends were cut back, 3 bases at V and 0 bases at J, with 11 bases in the middle. CDR1 and CDR2 (germline): KGHDR, SFDVKD. The sequenced material came from peripheral blood. This TCR derives from a human donor in a cohort sampled during active COVID-19. The chain combines TRBV24-1 with TRBJ2-1, with D possibly matching TRBD1 (5 bases). The CDR3: CATSDNRPSSYNEQFF. The CDR3 DNA follows: TGTGCCACCAGTGATAACAGGCCTAGCTCCTACAATGAGCAGTTCTTC.